This TCR beta chain was sequenced for a study of blood T cell repertoires in COVID-19. Study information: Samples representing acute and convalescent COVID-19 were sourced from the United States, Italy and Spain. T cells, B-cell-depleted T cells, or PBMCs provided the cDNA or gDNA that served as material.

Per the authors' pipeline: Amplification from reference gene primers served as the basis for estimated nucleated cell counts. The method was immunoSEQ multiplex PCR; TCRdb's version includes in-frame clones alone and lacks a portion of them. Clonal size and the V and J genes are those of that table, whereas D and trimming came from the DNA. The data hold more than 80,000 clones, with 86% observed a single time. Trimming took off 4 bases at V and 4 bases at J, with 10 bases between the two ends. The CDR3 is made up of 13 amino acids. Germline loops: CDR1 MNHEY, CDR2 SVGAGI. This clonotype was obtained from a man in his forties or fifties with active COVID-19. This chain joins TRBV6-5 and TRBJ1-2, with D maybe TRBD1 (6 bases). Sequenced material: peripheral blood. CDR3 amino acids: CASSFDRSYGYTF. Written as DNA, the CDR3 is TGTGCCAGCAGTTTTGACAGGAGCTATGGCTACACCTTC.